What follows are 22 T cell receptor beta chains derived from one specimen sequenced in a study of blood T cell repertoires in COVID-19. Generated by immunoSEQ multiplex PCR, the TCRdb table keeps only in-frame clones and is missing some. Counted here are nearly 110,000 clones, approximately 90% occurring once; the ten biggest clones make up 5.5% to 8%. Input material: peripheral blood. The origin of the receptors is a man aged 45 to 65 with active or convalescent COVID-19.

The rearrangement links TRBV11-3 to TRBJ2-2; maybe TRBD1 (6 bases). V lost 1 base and J 2 bases, leaving 11 bases between the germline ends. Germline V gives CDR1 SGHNT, CDR2 YENEEA. This CDR3 is 16 amino acids long. CDR3 sequence: CASSLGVGTNTGELFF. The CDR3 DNA sequence: TGTGCCAGCAGCTTAGGGGTCGGGACAAACACCGGGGAGCTGTTTTTT. The full variable domain, its missing parts supplied by reference TRBV11-3 and TRBJ2-2, is EAGVVQSPRYKIIEKKQPVAFWCNPISGHNTLYWYLQNLGQGPELLIRYENEEAVDDSQLPKDRFSAERLKGVDSTLKIQPAELGDSAVYLCASSLGVGTNTGELFFGEGSRLTVL.

The V gene is TRBV27, the J gene TRBJ1-6; D remains ambiguous. Trimming left V 3 bases short and J 7 bases short, with 4 bases between. CDR3 length: 12 residues. Germline loops: CDR1 MNHEY, CDR2 SMNVEV (reference sequence). The CDR3 DNA follows: TGTGCCAGCAGTTTTCTAAATTCACCCCTCCACTTT. This encodes CASSFLNSPLHF.

The rearrangement joins TRBV12-1 to TRBJ1-4; no check of the table's D call, TRBD1, against the DNA was made. TRBV12-1 is a pseudogene. The CDR3 has 15 residues. The chain's CDR3 is CASSVDRGWAEKLFF. As DNA, the CDR3 is TGTGCCAGCAGCGTGGACAGGGGATGGGCAGAAAAACTGTTTTTT.

The chain carries TRBV25-1 and TRBJ2-5; 12 bases agree with TRBD2. The trim removed 4 bases at V and 0 bases at J, leaving 6 bases unmatched. Germline CDR1 MGHDK, CDR2 SYGVNS. The CDR3 totals 17 residues. In DNA, the CDR3 is TGTGCCAGCAGTGGAGGGACTAGCGGGCTGTACCAAGAGACCCAGTACTTC. It translates to CASSGGTSGLYQETQYF.

The genes are TRBV3-1 (or the pseudogene TRBV3-2) and TRBJ2-7, with a possible D match to TRBD2 (5 bases). This CDR3 has 15 amino acids. Germline loops: CDR1 LGHDT, CDR2 YNNKEL (reference sequence). V lost 6 bases and J 1 base, leaving 16 bases between the germline ends. DNA for the CDR3: TGTGCCAGCAGACCAACCGACGGGGTATCCTACGAGCAGTACTTC. As protein: CASRPTDGVSYEQYF.

This clone was seen only once. This chain joins TRBV7-2 and TRBJ1-3, with 8 bases that match TRBD1. V dropped 2 bases and J dropped 4; count of bases not matched to a gene: 4. The germline CDR1 and CDR2 sequences are SGHTA and FQGNSA. The CDR3 is made up of 15 amino acids. The chain's CDR3 is CASSLSQGAGNTIYF. In DNA, the CDR3 is TGTGCCAGCAGCTTAAGTCAGGGGGCGGGAAACACCATATATTTT.

The CDR3 DNA reads TGTGCCATCACGGCGGCAGACGGATCCAACACTGAAGCTTTCTTT. It yields the protein CAITAADGSNTEAFF. This rearrangement joins TRBV10-3 to TRBJ1-1; no firm D call. V shed 7 bases and J shed 2 bases, with 17 bases lying between them. The V gene's germline CDR1 is ENHRY and CDR2 SYGVKD. The CDR3 runs 15 residues.

The table lists this clone with a count of one. This chain uses TRBV2 with TRBJ1-1; D may be TRBD1 (5 bases). Germline V CDR1 and CDR2: SNHLY, FYNNEI. This CDR3 is 13 amino acids long. Trimming took 3 bases from V and 5 from J, leaving 10 bases between them. The CDR3 nucleotides are TGTGCCAGCAGTGATTTGGGGGGGACTGAAGCTTTCTTT. Encoded protein: CASSDLGGTEAFF.

The V and J genes are TRBV16 and TRBJ2-6; a possible D gene is TRBD1 (6 bases). Trimming stripped 2 bases from V and 4 bases from J, with 12 bases between. The CDR3 totals 16 residues. Germline V gene data show CDR1 as KGHSY and CDR2 as FQNENV. The CDR3 DNA reads TGTGCCAGCAGCCAACAGCTGGGGACAGGGGCCAACGTCCTGACTTTC. Amino acids: CASSQQLGTGANVLTF.

The rearrangement uses TRBV5-1 and TRBJ2-7, with 9 bases identical to TRBD2. CDR3 length equals 14 residues. V trimming: 4 bases; J trimming: 3 bases; junction bases outside the gene matches: 5. Germline CDR1 SGHRS, CDR2 YFSETQ. DNA of the CDR3: TGCGCCAGCAGCGCCGAGCGGGAGGTCTACGAGCAGTACTTC. As protein: CASSAEREVYEQYF.

The V and J genes are TRBV29-1 and TRBJ1-4, with D possibly matching TRBD1 (5 bases). The CDR3 totals 12 residues. V gave up 3 bases and J gave up 5 bases, with 7 bases separating them. Germline V lookup: CDR1 SQVTM, CDR2 ANQGSEA. The CDR3, as DNA: TGCAGCGTTGATGACAGCAATGAAAAACTGTTTTTT. Translated: CSVDDSNEKLFF. Full variable domain (rest looked up from reference TRBV29-1 and TRBJ1-4): SAVISQKPSRDICQRGTSLTIQCQVDSQVTMMFWYRQQPGQSLTLIATANQGSEATYESGFVIDKFPISRPNLTFSTLTVSNMSPEDSSIYLCSVDDSNEKLFFGSGTQLSVL.

This chain joins TRBV12-3 or TRBV12-4 and TRBJ1-2, with a tentative D call TRBD1 (5 bases). This CDR3 is 13 amino acids long. V lost 7 bases and J lost 4, with 13 bases in between. Written as DNA, the CDR3 is TGTGCCAGCACGGGTGGGGGGGTCTATGGCTACACCTTC. Its translation is CASTGGGVYGYTF.

V gene TRBV7-2 combines with J gene TRBJ1-5; D perhaps matches TRBD1 (5 bases). CDR1 SGHTA and CDR2 FQGNSA come from the germline V gene. This CDR3 contains 13 residues. V was cut by 5 bases and J by 6 bases, with 11 bases left in between. The CDR3 DNA sequence: TGTGCCAGCAGCCCGGGGGGGGGTCAGCCCCAGCATTTT. This encodes CASSPGGGQPQHF.

The CDR3 loop is CASSRTGATNQPQHF. The CDR3, as DNA: TGCGCCAGCAGTCGGACAGGGGCTACCAATCAGCCCCAGCATTTT. This rearrangement joins TRBV5-1 to TRBJ1-5; 9 nucleotides agree with TRBD1. The length of the CDR3 is 15 residues. Looked up from germline, CDR1 is SGHRS and CDR2 is YFSETQ. Losses at the gene ends were 5 bases for V and 3 bases for J; bases not matched to a gene: 6.

V is TRBV2 and J is TRBJ2-7, with 11 bases that match TRBD1. The germline V gene encodes CDR1 SNHLY and CDR2 FYNNEI. This CDR3 comprises 14 residues. The V segment lost 3 bases and the J segment 3 bases; nucleotides outside the gene matches: 1. CDR3 sequence (DNA): TGTGCCAGCAGTGATGGGACAGGGGGCTACGAGCAGTACTTC. It encodes CASSDGTGGYEQYF.

The rearrangement joins TRBV10-3 to TRBJ2-7; 9 bases match TRBD1. The CDR3 covers 12 residues. V was clipped by 7 bases and J by 3 bases; unmatched bases: 1. Looked up from germline, CDR1 is ENHRY and CDR2 is SYGVKD. This CDR3 reads CAIMGQGYEQYF. The CDR3 nucleotides are TGTGCCATCATGGGACAGGGCTACGAGCAGTACTTC.

The chain combines TRBV19 with TRBJ1-6; 7 bases agree with TRBD1. The germline gives CDR1 LNHDA, CDR2 SQIVND (reference sequence). Trimming cost V 0 bases and J 15 bases; bases outside gene matches: 8. This CDR3 is 14 amino acids long. The DNA for the CDR3 is TGTGCCAGTAGTATAGACCCGGACAGGAGCCACCTCCACTTT. Protein sequence: CASSIDPDRSHLHF.

V and J are TRBV5-1 and TRBJ2-3; 7 bases are a match to TRBD2. V lost 7 bases and J lost 0; bases outside the gene matches: 5. The CDR3 runs to 14 residues. In germline, CDR1 is SGHRS, CDR2 YFSETQ. CDR3 sequence: CASGEGTSTDTQYF. The CDR3, as DNA: TGCGCCAGCGGGGAGGGCACTAGCACAGATACGCAGTATTTT.

In its sample, this clone was seen a few times. V gene TRBV30 combines with J gene TRBJ2-2; TRBD2 agrees at 7 bases. Germline CDR1 is GTSNPN and CDR2 is SVGIG (reference sequence). This CDR3 is built from 17 residues. Unmatched junction bases numbered 11, after V lost 1 base and J lost 3 bases. The CDR3 DNA reads as TGTGCCTGGAGTGGGCTCTGGGGGGGTCTTTACACCGGGGAGCTGTTTTTT. Residues: CAWSGLWGGLYTGELFF.

In this sample, this clone turned up a few times. The rearrangement uses TRBV19 and TRBJ1-1; 9 bases fit TRBD1. Germline assignment: CDR1 LNHDA and CDR2 SQIVND (reference sequence). The V segment lost 6 bases and the J segment 11 bases; nucleotides outside the gene matches: 10. This CDR3 has 13 residues. CDR3 residues: CASSTGTGLSAFF. As DNA, the CDR3 is TGTGCCAGTAGCACCGGGACAGGGCTTAGTGCTTTCTTT.

V and J are TRBV3-1 (or the pseudogene TRBV3-2) and TRBJ1-1; D is unresolved. The CDR3 has 14 residues. Germline CDR1 is LGHDT and CDR2 is YNNKEL (reference sequence). Trimming took 4 bases from V and 3 from J, leaving 12 bases between them. The CDR3 DNA is TGTGCCAGCAGCCCCCATGGTAGTGACACTGAAGCTTTCTTT. It yields the protein CASSPHGSDTEAFF.

J is TRBJ2-3 and V is TRBV11-2; D unclear. From germline, CDR1 is SGHAT and CDR2 FQNNGV. V was cut by 5 bases and J by 2 bases, with 8 bases left in between. The CDR3 consists of 13 residues. This CDR3 reads CASSLGDTDTQYF. In DNA, the CDR3 is TGTGCCAGCAGCCTGGGCGACACAGATACGCAGTATTTT.